A few counts support the clone carrying this T cell receptor (beta chain). Trimming stripped 3 bases from V and 5 bases from J, with 14 bases between. The CDR3 sequence is 14 residues long. Germline CDR1 and CDR2: DFQATT and SNEGSKA (reference sequence). The source of the sample is a study of T cells in Graves' hyperthyroidism and ophthalmopathy. Amplification targeted TCR beta CDR3 regions from RNA transcripts. HTBI primers were the set used in a first-round RT-PCR of the TCR CDR3. TCRdb reprocessed the multiplex PCR reads with MiXCR, giving one entry per CDR3 protein. The profile shows more than 450,000 distinct CDR3 sequences, 12% to 15% of them singletons.

This chain connects TRBV20-1 to TRBJ1-5; D might be TRBD1 (6 bases). The origin of this receptor is a woman aged 40 to 50 with Graves' hyperthyroidism. The sequencing input was blood. In DNA, the CDR3 is TGCAGTGCTAGGCAGCCCTCAGGGGATCAGCCCCAGCATTTT. Residues: CSARQPSGDQPQHF.